This TCR beta chain was recorded in a study of cytomegalovirus exposure and HLA in healthy donors (dated by TCRdb to 2017 to 2019). With respect to the entire study: In an earlier analysis of around 540 of the donors, around 290 Gb of sequence data and roughly 100 million unique TCR beta sequences from approximately 180 million T cells were reported. About 280 gigabases of sequencing data and approximately 92 million unique TCR sequences made up an early release that covered about 640 HLA-typed donors. Among the roughly 400 genotyped donors, around 81% belonged to the genetic ancestry cluster associated with self-reported Caucasian donors. The aim of the study was to test whether cataloging public T cell receptors could identify signatures of past pathogen exposure. Using immunosequencing, the study profiled T cell repertoires from approximately 700 subjects and related those repertoires to cytomegalovirus serostatus. A separate validation cohort of approximately 120 different subjects was used in addition to the roughly 700-subject first cohort. To predict cytomegalovirus infection status, the study brought together high-throughput TCR immunosequencing, statistical association of individual TCRs with disease status, and machine learning. To study patterns of TCR occurrence, a later analysis re-analyzed previously published TCR beta repertoires from 600 to 750 donors and added high-resolution HLA genotyping. Rather than drawing on any new phenotypic data, the later analysis identified candidate immune exposures from TCR beta sequences and the way those sequences occurred across donors. In an earlier analysis of roughly 540 of the donors, high-throughput TCR beta sequencing was used to judge whether each TCR beta V gene segment behaved as functional or pseudogenic. Donor age, sex, ethnicity and CMV serostatus were collected together with the repertoire data. A later genetic analysis used genome-wide SNP genotypes for about three fifths of the 666 donors, treating that subset as a discovery cohort. Every repertoire in the discovery cohort had been generated on one and the same sequencing platform. HLA typing covered class I and class II loci at four-digit resolution. The number of typed donors differed by locus: roughly 620-640 for A, B, C, DRB1 and DQB1; roughly 510 for DQA1; approximately 600 for DPA1; and some 450 for DPB1. Roughly 5 DR-DQ haplotypes were handled as single units for association and clustering, since linkage in the cohort was strong. On average, around 200,000 unique TCR beta nucleotide sequences were sequenced per donor among 300 to 500 genotyped donors of the cohort, with roughly 18% of those sequences being non-productive.

Library preparation used the immunoSEQ multiplex PCR assay. The multiplex PCR relied on a mix of 60 forward primers for TCR Vbeta segments and 13 reverse primers for TCR Jbeta segments. The CDR3 region of rearranged TCR beta genes was amplified from genomic DNA by a multiplex PCR assay. On the Illumina HiSeq System, the amplified TCR beta libraries were sequenced as 87-base-pair reads. On the authors' methods: A later analysis tallied roughly 80 million unique TCR beta chains across the 550 to 850 repertoires, and around 12 million of those chains were shared by two or more donors. Raw reads were error-corrected and collapsed into unique sequences with a nearest-neighbor algorithm that merged closely related sequences to remove PCR and sequencing errors. To assign V, D and J gene segments, CDR3 sequences were aligned to IMGT reference sequences. For a sequence to be retained, at least a six-nucleotide match to both a V gene segment and a J gene segment was required. A rearrangement was called productive if the CDR3 had no stop codons and remained in frame with V and J, and every other rearrangement was called non-productive. CDR3 was defined according to IMGT convention as the region running from the second conserved V-encoded cysteine to the conserved J-encoded phenylalanine. In an earlier analysis of 550 to 650 of the donors, sequences lacking an unambiguous match to a single V gene segment were excluded. In an earlier analysis of 587 of the donors, V segments were called functional above 56.7% productive rearrangements and were called segregating when the between-donor standard deviation exceeded 5%. A statistical classification framework was built to diagnose cytomegalovirus status from the catalog of TCR beta chain sequences. In a later analysis, TCR nucleotide sequences were compared against IMGT/GENE-DB human TR gene sequences so that V and J genes could be assigned. The TCRdist pipeline was used in a later analysis to assign CDR3 sequences and most-parsimonious VDJ recombination scenarios. In a later analysis, each TCR beta chain was defined by its CDR3 amino acid sequence together with its V-gene family, and reads without a unique V-gene family were excluded. In a later analysis, approximately 590 highly shared, low-generation-probability nucleotide sequences were removed to address suspected cross-contamination and a sequencing artifact. In a later analysis, a clonal expansion index was calculated for each public chain from normalized within-repertoire ranks of inferred template counts. In a later analysis, generation probabilities were computed with a VDJ recombination model fitted to out-of-frame rearrangements, and the resulting probabilities were checked against IGoR. Hypergeometric tests were used in a later analysis to score TCR-TCR, TCR-HLA and TCR-CMV co-occurrence, with a repertoire-size bias correction applied to the TCR pairs. To estimate false discovery rates, a later analysis permuted the HLA or CMV assignments 20 times. In a later analysis, co-occurring TCRs were grouped using DBSCAN, and TCRdist sequence similarity was added for clustering within HLA-allele-positive subsets. Co-occurrence clustering excluded repertoires with fewer than 30,000 or more than 120,000 public chains, plus five with anomalous nucleotide sharing. TCRdb stores this immuneACCESS table with in-frame sequences only. Part of the clones is absent; in the studies checked, under half of the shortfall reflects unresolved V genes, and no reason is known for the rest. V and J calls and clone size are given by that table; D and trimming were obtained from the DNA. The sample profile shows roughly 110,000 clones; around 80% of them were found once. The ten top clones hold roughly 2.5% of the sample.

Regarding this clone: There is no known antigen for this receptor. The record has no base qualities; no much larger clone is one base away.

The CDR3 starts with the cysteine, ends with the phenylalanine, and has 14 residues. The read is trimmed to its CDR3 DNA, 42 bases read in frame from base 1. The germline V gene specifies SQVTM as CDR1 and ANQGSEA as CDR2. V is reduced by 4 bases and J by 7 bases, leaving a spacing of 20 bases between them. The cohort was made up of 500 to 850 healthy bone marrow donors. Cohort members were all nominally healthy when sampled, although unrecorded immune exposures were likely present. The donor tested CMV seronegative, placing the donor among the 350 or so seronegative members of the cohort. Each donor provided a peripheral blood sample, and peripheral blood mononuclear cells were used for TCR beta sequencing. The Qiagen DNeasy Blood Extraction Kit was used to extract genomic DNA from the blood cell samples. The research as a whole found: The study listed 150 to 200 TCR beta chains as associated with cytomegalovirus. Presence/absence analyses assumed roughly uniform sequencing depth across donors, an assumption that may not hold. An association between a missense DCLRE1C variant and V-gene and J-gene trimming of TCR beta chains was found in a later genetic analysis and replicated in an independent cohort. Immune exposure information for the cohort was limited to CMV serostatus. Strong co-occurrence of HLA alleles, especially DR and DQ, made assigning TCR associations to individual alleles difficult. In this cohort, only TCR beta chains were sequenced, and detectable features were limited by the absence of alpha or paired-chain data. A further reported finding was that TCR beta sequences accurately predicted the HLA-A and HLA-B alleles for most subjects in the first cohort. In a later analysis, HLA-associated TCR beta chains were found to be more clonally expanded and to have lower generation probabilities than equally common non-associated chains. While some public TCRs were present in many individuals, most TCR sequences turned up only very rarely across donors. Broadly in line with IMGT annotations, most TCR beta V segments showed up in productive rearrangements about 87% or about 30% of the time in an earlier analysis of several hundred of the donors. A later analysis found that most CMV-associated TCR beta chains appeared HLA-restricted, with HLA associations seemingly driven largely by CMV exposure. Several of the top co-occurrence clusters appeared to be linked to parvovirus B19, influenza, CMV and Epstein-Barr virus, according to a later analysis. A later analysis associated 16,951 TCR beta sequences with specific HLA alleles at a false discovery rate of 0.05. Because counts were too low, more than 15 rarely observed V segments, including chromosome 9 orphons, were excluded from the earlier analysis of several hundred of the donors. A cluster of highly shared sequence variants was judged likely to represent a technical artifact of the sequencing pipeline. Compared with the approximately 600-donor mean, donors in an Asian-associated ancestry cluster had fewer N-insertions in productive TCRs, according to a later genetic analysis. A later analysis found that TCR association rates varied across HLA loci, with DRB1 alleles showing the most associated TCRs and HLA-C alleles the fewest. In both the original and validation cohorts, the classifier was reported to diagnose cytomegalovirus status with high specificity and sensitivity. It was suggested by the authors that the approach could potentially be generalized to other disease states and immunological phenotypes. Some IMGT-functional V segments, including TRBV6-2 and TRBV6-3, could not be told apart with the 87-base-pair reads, so those segments were excluded. Because HLA typing was unavailable for some donors at each locus, only the typed subset was used in association tests. A few of the identified cytomegalovirus-associated TCR beta chains were confirmed in vitro to be specific for cytomegalovirus antigens. Correlated functional status among segregating V segments might be attributable to linkage disequilibrium, but an unknown experimental factor could not be ruled out.

The V gene is TRBV29-1 and the J gene is TRBJ2-7; the D gene is perhaps TRBD2, from 6 matching bases. The sequenced sample was PBMCs. This receptor was identified in a man between 40 and 49 years old in good health and CMV-seronegative. The CDR3 amino acid sequence is: CSVGSGGTPWEQYF. The DNA is as follows: TGCAGCGTTGGGTCAGGCGGGACCCCCTGGGAGCAGTACTTC.